This T cell receptor (beta chain) was obtained from a study of T cell responses to AZD1222 COVID-19 vaccine. This clone was picked up one time. Its antigen is still unknown. This table comes from immunoSEQ multiplex PCR, and its TCRdb copy is limited to in-frame clones, with some not included. The data show 150,000 to 200,000 clones, 93% seen once. Whole-study results and caveats: Baseline seropositivity characterized only a handful of AZD1222 recipients. CD4 TCRs covered the whole spike, strongest at regions 160-218 and 743-854. White British people made up most donors, females outnumbered males, and clonal diversity was possibly underestimated.

The germline gives CDR1 LGHDT, CDR2 YNNKEL (reference sequence). V was shortened by 1 base and J by 8 bases, with 15 bases between the two germline ends. The CDR3 runs to 15 residues. This receptor was taken from an adult in good health. The sequencing here drew on peripheral blood, taken on day 0 of AZD1222 vaccination. V and J are TRBV3-1 (or the pseudogene TRBV3-2) and TRBJ2-1; tentatively, D is TRBD1 (6 bases). This CDR3 is CASSQAGVKGDEQFF. The CDR3 DNA follows: TGTGCCAGCAGCCAAGCAGGGGTAAAAGGGGATGAGCAGTTCTTC.